This TCR beta chain was sequenced for a study of blood T cell repertoires in COVID-19. The germline gives CDR1 LNHDA, CDR2 SQIVND (reference sequence). This CDR3 has 14 residues. Trimming took 1 base from V and 1 from J, leaving 7 bases between them. This clone was detected a few times. TCRdb keeps only in-frame clones here, not all; method: immunoSEQ multiplex PCR. The sample gives 200,000 to 250,000 clones, roughly 82% of which show up once; roughly a tenth is in the top ten. V usage is TRBV19 and J usage is TRBJ1-1; D call uncertain. The sample consisted of peripheral blood. The origin of this receptor is a man aged 45 to 65 with active or convalescent COVID-19. The CDR3 region is CASSIVAPNTEAFF. The CDR3 DNA is TGTGCCAGTAGTATAGTGGCTCCGAACACTGAAGCTTTCTTT.